This passage covers 18 T cell receptor beta chains from one sample sequenced in a study of cytomegalovirus exposure and HLA in healthy donors. The PCR was carried out with 60 Vbeta primers and 13 Jbeta primers. Method: immunoSEQ multiplex PCR; TCRdb's copy keeps in-frame clones and lacks some. This table has 100,000 to 150,000 clones, 77% appearing once. Source material: PBMCs. Receptors were obtained from a woman aged 60-75 years in good health and CMV-seronegative.

J is TRBJ2-5 and V is TRBV4-1; 11 bases match TRBD2. CDR3 length: 17 amino acids. J gave up 2 bases and V 1 base, and 6 bases lay outside the gene matches. Germline lookup yields CDR1 MGHRA and CDR2 YSYEKL. This CDR3 is CASSQANSGGGQETQYF. In DNA, the CDR3 is TGCGCCAGCAGCCAAGCTAATAGCGGGGGGGGGCAAGAGACCCAGTACTTC.

Notes on this clone: Because the CDR3's place on the DNA is in doubt, the DNA is left out and the CDR3 is given as listed by TCRdb. This chain uses TRBV12-2 with TRBJ1-4; the DNA was not used to check the table's D call, TRBD1. TRBV12-2 is a known pseudogene. The CDR3 is 15 amino acids in total, end residues counted. The CDR3 reads CASRRWGRGNEKLFF.

The chain employs TRBV18 and TRBJ2-7, with 10 bases that match TRBD1. Germline V gene sequence: CDR1 KGHSH, CDR2 LQKENI. This CDR3 is 15 amino acids long. J lost 4 bases, V lost 3 bases, and 6 bases had no gene match. CDR3 in amino acids: CASSPDRGLGYEQYF. For the CDR3, the DNA is TGTGCCAGCTCACCCGACAGGGGGCTTGGATACGAGCAGTACTTC.

The chain uses TRBV10-1 and TRBJ2-5; tentatively, D is TRBD2 (6 bases). The closer fit of TRBJ2-7 to the DNA end suggests the J call may be wrong. Germline V gene sequence: CDR1 WNHNN, CDR2 SYGVQD (reference sequence). This CDR3 comprises 13 residues. Here the CDR3 DNA reads TGCGCCAGCAGTGAGGGAGGGCCCTACGAGCAGTACTTC. Translation gives CASSEGGPYEQYF.

CDR3 in amino acids: CASSDSLTDTF. The DNA of the CDR3 is TGTGCCAGCAGTGACAGCCTAACGGACACCTTC. This chain uses TRBV6-6 with TRBJ1-2; tentatively, D is TRBD1 (5 bases). Germline assignment: CDR1 MNHNY and CDR2 SVGAGI (reference sequence). The CDR3 has 11 residues. V was pared by 5 bases and J by 12 bases, with 13 bases between.

V is TRBV9 and J is TRBJ2-3; a possible D gene is TRBD2 (5 bases). This CDR3 is built from 14 residues. The V end lost 1 base, the J end lost 7 bases, and 13 bases lay between the germline ends. Germline V lookup: CDR1 SGDLS, CDR2 YYNGEE. The CDR3 DNA is TGTGCCAGCAGCGTATTTGAGGGAGCAAATACGCAGTATTTT. The encoded protein is CASSVFEGANTQYF.

CDR3 sequence: CAWTDIRWYGYTF. The CDR3 region has the DNA TGTGCCTGGACGGACATCCGCTGGTATGGCTACACCTTC. The gene calls are TRBV30 and TRBJ1-2, with a possible D match to TRBD1 (5 bases). Germline V gene sequence: CDR1 GTSNPN, CDR2 SVGIG (reference sequence). This CDR3 has 13 amino acids. V gave up 4 bases and J gave up 5 bases, with 14 bases separating them.

This rearrangement joins TRBV19 to TRBJ1-5, with 9 bases matching TRBD1. Germline loops: CDR1 LNHDA, CDR2 SQIVND (reference sequence). This CDR3 has 16 amino acids. V lost 1 base to trimming and J lost 9 bases; unmatched junction nucleotides: 10. In DNA form, the CDR3 reads TGTGCCAGTAGTATAGGAGACAGGGGGGGACTGAGGCCCCAGCATTTT. It translates to CASSIGDRGGLRPQHF. Supplemented by reference TRBV19 and TRBJ1-5, the full variable domain reads DGGITQSPKYLFRKEGQNVTLSCEQNLNHDAMYWYRQDPGQGLRLIYYSQIVNDFQKGDIAEGYSVSREKKESFPLTVTSAQKNPTAFYLCASSIGDRGGLRPQHFGDGTRLSIL.

Only one count was recorded for this clone. The rearrangement joins TRBV5-1 to TRBJ1-5; 10 positions match TRBD1. This CDR3 is 15 amino acids long. The V segment lost 3 bases and the J segment 6 bases; nucleotides outside the gene matches: 6. Germline values: CDR1 SGHRS, CDR2 YFSETQ. CDR3 bases: TGCGCCAGCAGCTGGGGGACAGGGGCGGGTCAGCCCCAGCATTTT. Residues: CASSWGTGAGQPQHF.

This chain joins TRBV5-3 and TRBJ2-5; the match to TRBD1 covers 7 bases. TRBV5-3 is an ORF for which the function is uncertain. Trimming cost V 3 bases and J 1 base; bases outside gene matches: 3. CDR3 length equals 14 residues. The CDR3 coding sequence is TGTGCCAGAAGCTGGGACAGCCTCCAAGAGACCCAGTACTTC. Protein sequence: CARSWDSLQETQYF.

The V gene is TRBV5-1, the J gene TRBJ1-2; D not certain. This CDR3 comprises 14 residues. Germline assignment: CDR1 SGHRS and CDR2 YFSETQ. V was cut by 0 bases and J by 4 bases, with 10 bases left in between. CDR3 sequence: CASSLEAGTYGYTF. For the CDR3, the DNA is TGCGCCAGCAGCTTGGAGGCAGGAACCTATGGCTACACCTTC. The whole variable domain, remainder taken from reference TRBV5-1 and TRBJ1-2, is KAGVTQTPRYLIKTRGQQVTLSCSPISGHRSVSWYQQTPGQGLQFLFEYFSETQRNKGNFPGRFSGRQFSNSRSEMNVSTLELGDSALYLCASSLEAGTYGYTFGSGTRLTVV.

The CDR3 bases are TGTGCCAGCATCCTTGGGAGTGGGACTAGCATAGATACGCAGTATTTT. Translation: CASILGSGTSIDTQYF. The chain is built from TRBV21-1 and TRBJ2-3; the table's D call of TRBD2 was not tested on the DNA. TRBV21-1 represents a pseudogene. This CDR3 comprises 16 residues.

V usage is TRBV5-1 and J usage is TRBJ1-1, with 11 bases identical to TRBD1. CDR1 and CDR2 from the germline V gene are SGHRS and YFSETQ. The CDR3 length is 14 residues. V lost 3 bases to trimming and J lost 4 bases; unmatched junction nucleotides: 2. In DNA form, the CDR3 reads TGCGCCAGCAGCTGGGGGACAGGGGGCACTGAAGCTTTCTTT. Amino acids: CASSWGTGGTEAFF. Variable domain in full (rest from reference TRBV5-1 and TRBJ1-1): KAGVTQTPRYLIKTRGQQVTLSCSPISGHRSVSWYQQTPGQGLQFLFEYFSETQRNKGNFPGRFSGRQFSNSRSEMNVSTLELGDSALYLCASSWGTGGTEAFFGQGTRLTVV.

This clone was detected a few times. The chain recombines TRBV15 with TRBJ2-1; 7 bases match TRBD1. Germline loops: CDR1 LNHNV, CDR2 YYDKDF (reference sequence). The CDR3 runs 15 residues. V was clipped by 0 bases and J by 6 bases; unmatched bases: 5. The CDR3 loop reads CATSRDLGDSNEQFF. The CDR3 coding sequence is TGTGCCACCAGCAGAGATCTCGGGGACAGCAATGAGCAGTTCTTC.

This chain links TRBV7-2 with TRBJ2-7, with D unresolved. V lost 6 bases and J 3 bases, leaving 12 bases between the germline ends. This CDR3 comprises 13 residues. CDR1 is SGHTA and CDR2 is FQGNSA in the germline V gene. The DNA of the CDR3 is TGTGCCAGCAGTTCCCCGGTTTACTACGAGCAGTACTTC. Protein: CASSSPVYYEQYF.

This clone was seen more than once but under ten times. The chain joins TRBV27 to TRBJ2-3; 8 positions match TRBD1. The CDR3 totals 17 residues. The V gene's germline CDR1 is MNHEY and CDR2 SMNVEV (reference sequence). The junction had 9 bases not matched to a gene; V was cut back by 4 bases and J by 0 bases. CDR3 DNA sequence: TGTGCCAGCAGTTCCCCCTTCGGACAGGGAAGCACAGATACGCAGTATTTT. Translation gives CASSSPFGQGSTDTQYF.

V gene TRBV29-1 combines with J gene TRBJ1-1; 10 positions agree with TRBD1. The CDR3 is 12 residues long. Germline loops: CDR1 SQVTM, CDR2 ANQGSEA. Unmatched junction bases numbered 7, after V lost 7 bases and J lost 8 bases. CDR3 residues: CSGTGTGAEAFF. The CDR3 nucleotides read TGCAGCGGGACCGGGACAGGGGCAGAAGCTTTCTTT.

The J gene is TRBJ1-6, the V gene TRBV7-9; D gene uncertain. V was clipped by 2 bases and J by 10 bases, with 21 bases between them. The CDR3 sequence is 17 residues long. Germline assignment: CDR1 SEHNR and CDR2 FQNEAQ (reference sequence). CDR3 coding DNA: TGTGCCAGCAGCTTACGCCAATACGAGTGGGAGCGGTCACCCCTCCACTTT. Amino acid sequence: CASSLRQYEWERSPLHF.